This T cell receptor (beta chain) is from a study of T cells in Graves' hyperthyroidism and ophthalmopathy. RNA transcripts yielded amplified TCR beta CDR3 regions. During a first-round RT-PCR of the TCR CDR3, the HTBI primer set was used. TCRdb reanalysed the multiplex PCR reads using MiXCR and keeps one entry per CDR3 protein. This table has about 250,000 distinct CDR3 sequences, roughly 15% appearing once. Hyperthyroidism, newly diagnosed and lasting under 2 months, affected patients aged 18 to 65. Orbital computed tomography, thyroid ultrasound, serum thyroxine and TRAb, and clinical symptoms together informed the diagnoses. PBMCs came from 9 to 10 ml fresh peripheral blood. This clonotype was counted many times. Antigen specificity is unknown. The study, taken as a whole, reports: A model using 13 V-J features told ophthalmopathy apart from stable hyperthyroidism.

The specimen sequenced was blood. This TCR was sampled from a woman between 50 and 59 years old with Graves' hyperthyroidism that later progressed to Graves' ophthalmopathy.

This CDR3 reads CASSPPGANVLTF. Here the CDR3 DNA reads TGTGCCAGCTCACCACCTGGGGCCAACGTCCTGACTTTC. The chain uses TRBV18 and TRBJ2-6; D is ambiguous. Deletions cut 0 bases from V and 3 bases from J, with 0 bases between. The CDR3 totals 13 residues. Per germline, CDR1 KGHSH and CDR2 LQKENI. The whole variable domain, remainder taken from reference TRBV18 and TRBJ2-6, is NAGVMQNPRHLVRRRGQEARLRCSPMKGHSHVYWYRQLPEEGLKFMVYLQKENIIDESGMPKERFSAEFPKEGPSILRIQQVVRGDSAAYFCASSPPGANVLTFGAGSRLTVL.